This T cell receptor (beta chain) was profiled in a study of T cell responses to AZD1222 COVID-19 vaccine. The protocol was immunoSEQ multiplex PCR, while the TCRdb copy is restricted to in-frame clones and leaves out a portion. The repertoire holds approximately 45,000 clones, with about nine tenths as singletons. This CDR3 has 13 residues. V lost 5 bases and J lost 7, with 16 bases in between. Germline-derived CDR1 and CDR2 are SGHRS and YFSETQ. The clonotype comes from an adult who received the AZD1222 COVID-19 vaccine. The rearrangement uses TRBV5-1 and TRBJ2-7, with D maybe TRBD2 (6 bases). Sequenced here: peripheral blood, sampled 28 days after the second AZD1222 dose. Here the CDR3 DNA reads TGCGCCAGCAGATTCGGGAGTAGAGGGGAGCAGTACTTC. Its translation: CASRFGSRGEQYF.